The present T cell receptor (beta chain) was sequenced within a study of blood T cells in healthy people across ages. Study-wide results and limits: The diversity estimates, figures obtained from one million T cells, were considered underestimates. The unknown donor CMV status may have confounded expanded clonotype changes.

Donors ranged from roughly 6 to 100 years old and were healthy Caucasians in Russia. Concerning this clonotype itself: Its specificity is unknown.

Next came a second PCR, run for roughly 6 to 11 cycles, which used a sample-barcoded 5' primer along with a J-beta primer mix. TCRdb re-called the 5' RACE reads with MiXCR, one entry per CDR3 protein. Counted here are around 1,800,000 distinct CDR3 sequences, 35% to 50% occurring once; the ten biggest clones make up 20% to 25%. Sequencing used blood. The receptor's source is a human donor in good health.

CDR3: CATASGGYEQYF. Written as DNA, the CDR3 is TGTGCCACCGCGAGCGGAGGCTACGAGCAGTACTTC. The chain is built from TRBV10-3 and TRBJ2-7, with D possibly TRBD2 on 5 matching bases. Trimming left V 10 bases short and J 3 bases short, with 13 bases between. The germline gives CDR1 ENHRY, CDR2 SYGVKD. This CDR3 has 12 residues.